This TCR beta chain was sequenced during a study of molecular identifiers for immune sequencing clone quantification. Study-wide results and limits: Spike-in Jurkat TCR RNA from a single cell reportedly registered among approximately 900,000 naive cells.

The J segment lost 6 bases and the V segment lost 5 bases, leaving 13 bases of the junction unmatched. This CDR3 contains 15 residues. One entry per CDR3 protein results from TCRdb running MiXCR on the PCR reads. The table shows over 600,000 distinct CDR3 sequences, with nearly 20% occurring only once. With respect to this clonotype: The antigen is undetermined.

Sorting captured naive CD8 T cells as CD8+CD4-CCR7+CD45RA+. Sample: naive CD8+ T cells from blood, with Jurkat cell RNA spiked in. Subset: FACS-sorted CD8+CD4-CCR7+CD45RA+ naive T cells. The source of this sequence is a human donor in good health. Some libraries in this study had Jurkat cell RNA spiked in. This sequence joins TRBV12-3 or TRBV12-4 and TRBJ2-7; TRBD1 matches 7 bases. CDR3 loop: CASSPPQTGRREQYF. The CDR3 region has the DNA TGTGCCAGCAGTCCCCCCCAGACAGGGCGGCGCGAGCAGTACTTC.